This T cell receptor (beta chain) was sequenced in a study of T cells in Graves' hyperthyroidism and ophthalmopathy. Amplification of TCR beta CDR3 regions used RNA as the template. Primed by the HTBI set, a first-round RT-PCR was run on the TCR CDR3. TCRdb analysed the multiplex PCR reads with MiXCR anew, one entry per CDR3 protein. The repertoire holds some 600,000 distinct CDR3 sequences, with about 14% as singletons. There are a few counts of this clonotype. Patients aged 18 to 65 had newly diagnosed hyperthyroidism lasting under 2 months. Diagnostic assessment was based on clinical symptoms, serum thyroxine and TRAb, thyroid ultrasound and orbital computed tomography. Cells are PBMCs isolated from approximately 9.2 ml of fresh blood. The source of this sequence is a woman between 25 and 40 years old with Graves' hyperthyroidism that later progressed to Graves' ophthalmopathy. What was sequenced was blood.

Here the CDR3 reads CASSEAFSGYTF. The CDR3 bases are TGTGCCAGCAGCGAGGCCTTCTCTGGCTACACCTTC. V and J are TRBV5-4 and TRBJ1-2; D is undetermined. CDR3 size: 12 residues. The V gene lost 4 bases and the J gene lost 7 bases, with 11 bases spanning the gap. Germline V gives CDR1 SGHNT, CDR2 YYREEE (reference sequence).